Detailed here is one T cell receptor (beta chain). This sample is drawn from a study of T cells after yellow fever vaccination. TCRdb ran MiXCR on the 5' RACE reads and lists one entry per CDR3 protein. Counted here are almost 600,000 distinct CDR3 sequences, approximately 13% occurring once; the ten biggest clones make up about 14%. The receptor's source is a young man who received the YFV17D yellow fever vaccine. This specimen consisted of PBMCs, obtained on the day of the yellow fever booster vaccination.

CDR3 protein: CAWSVGAYGGRCFF. The CDR3 DNA sequence: TGTGCCTGGAGCGTAGGGGCCTATGGGGGGAGGTGTTTCTTC. This chain uses TRBV30 with TRBJ2-1; a weak D match, TRBD2 (6 bases). The CDR3 runs 14 residues. The germline CDR1 and CDR2 sequences are GTSNPN and SVGIG (reference sequence). Trimming took 3 bases from V and 16 from J, leaving 25 bases between them. Supplemented by reference TRBV30 and TRBJ2-1, the full variable domain reads SQTIHQWPATLVQPVGSPLSLECTVEGTSNPNLYWYRQAAGRGLQLLFYSVGIGQISSEVPQNLSASRPQDRQFILSSKKLLLSDSGFYLCAWSVGAYGGRCFFGPGTRLTVL.